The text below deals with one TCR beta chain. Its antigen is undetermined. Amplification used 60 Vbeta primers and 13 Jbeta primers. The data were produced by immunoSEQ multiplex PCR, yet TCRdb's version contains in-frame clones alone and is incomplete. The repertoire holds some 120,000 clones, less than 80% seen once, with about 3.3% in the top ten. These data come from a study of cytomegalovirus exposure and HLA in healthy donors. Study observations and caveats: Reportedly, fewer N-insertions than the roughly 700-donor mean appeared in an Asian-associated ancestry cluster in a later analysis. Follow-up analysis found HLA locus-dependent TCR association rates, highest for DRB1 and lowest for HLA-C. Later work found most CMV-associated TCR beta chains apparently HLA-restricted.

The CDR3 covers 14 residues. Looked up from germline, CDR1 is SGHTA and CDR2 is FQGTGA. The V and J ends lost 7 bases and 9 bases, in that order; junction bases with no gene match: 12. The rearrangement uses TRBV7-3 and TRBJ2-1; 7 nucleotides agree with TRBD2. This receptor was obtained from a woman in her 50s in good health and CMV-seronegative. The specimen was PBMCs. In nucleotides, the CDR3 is TGTGCCAGCAACCCGACTGGGGAGGGCGGTGAGCAGTTCTTC. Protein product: CASNPTGEGGEQFF.